This TCR beta chain came from a study of beta chain features in type 1 diabetes. Findings and caveats of the study: VDJ junctions from type 1 diabetes patients carried fewer insertions and larger deletions. In every one of the four CD4+ subsets, TCRB CDR3s were moderately but significantly shorter in Type 1 diabetes patients.

Germline-derived CDR1 and CDR2 are GTSNPN and SVGIG (reference sequence). The CDR3 extends over 15 amino acids. V was pared by 3 bases and J by 6 bases, with 11 bases of the junction left unmatched. Expressed TCRB transcripts were sequenced because the entire RNA isolate underwent reverse transcription. Using immunoSEQ multiplex PCR, the repertoire was profiled, and TCRdb retains in-frame clones only, with some absent. Among under 350,000 clones listed, roughly an eighth were seen once. The sample holds a few counts of this clone. Antigen: not known. This clonotype originated in a man aged 25-45 years with type 1 diabetes. Sequencing used naive CD4+ T cells from blood. The chain links TRBV30 to TRBJ2-1; 7 nucleotides agree with TRBD2. For the CDR3, the DNA is TGTGCCTGGAGCTACGGCGGGAGCTTGGGCAATGAGCAGTTCTTC. Translated, it gives CAWSYGGSLGNEQFF.